The sequence of this T cell receptor (beta chain) was determined in a study of shared clonotypes between healthy human individuals. Study-level background: Researchers drew samples from two women and a few men aged 18 to 49.

V was pared by 9 bases and J by 0 bases, with 9 bases between. CDR1 and CDR2 from the germline V gene are MNHGY and SAAAGT. The CDR3 loop spans 13 amino acids. Assay: immunoSEQ multiplex PCR; the TCRdb copy retains only in-frame clones and omits some. The sample carries millions of clones, roughly 94% recorded once. General observations from the study: Across a few donors, naive CD4 shared around 5.4%, naive CD8 approximately 3.5%, memory CD4 less than 2.5%, memory CD8 0.4% to 0.5%.

Concerning this clone itself: The antigen is undetermined.

V usage is TRBV6-8 and J usage is TRBJ2-4; no clear D. This clonotype originated in a man aged 18 to 30 in good health. Sequencing input: naive CD4+ T cells sorted from blood. The subset denotes: CD45RA+ positively selected. Here the CDR3 DNA reads TGTGCCAGAGAAAACCTAGCCAAAAACATTCAGTACTTC. It is translated as CARENLAKNIQYF.